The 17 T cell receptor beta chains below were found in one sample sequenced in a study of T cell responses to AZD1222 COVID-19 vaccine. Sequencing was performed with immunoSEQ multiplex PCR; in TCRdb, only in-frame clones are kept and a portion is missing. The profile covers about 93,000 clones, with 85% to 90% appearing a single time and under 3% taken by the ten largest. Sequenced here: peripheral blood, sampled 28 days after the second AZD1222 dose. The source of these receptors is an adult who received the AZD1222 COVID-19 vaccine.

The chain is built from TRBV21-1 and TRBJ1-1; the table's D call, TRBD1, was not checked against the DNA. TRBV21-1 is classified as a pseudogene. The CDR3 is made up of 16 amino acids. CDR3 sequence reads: CASSIRQGHVSTEAFF. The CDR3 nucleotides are TGTGCCAGCAGCATCCGACAGGGCCATGTATCCACTGAAGCTTTCTTT.

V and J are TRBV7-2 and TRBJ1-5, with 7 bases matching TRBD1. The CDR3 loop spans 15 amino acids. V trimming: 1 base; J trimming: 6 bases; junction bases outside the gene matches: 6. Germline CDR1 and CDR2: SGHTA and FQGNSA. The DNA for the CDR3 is TGTGCCAGCAGCTTAGGGGACAGTTGGGTTCAGCCCCAGCATTTT. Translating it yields CASSLGDSWVQPQHF.

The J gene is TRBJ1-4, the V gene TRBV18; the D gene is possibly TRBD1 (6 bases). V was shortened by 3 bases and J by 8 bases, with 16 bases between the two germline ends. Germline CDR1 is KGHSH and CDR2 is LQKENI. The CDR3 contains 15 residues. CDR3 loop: CASSPNRVVGEKLFF. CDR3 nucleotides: TGTGCCAGCTCACCTAACAGGGTCGTAGGGGAAAAACTGTTTTTT.

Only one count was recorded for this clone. CDR3 protein: CASSPRQERNQPQHF. The CDR3, as DNA: TGTGCCAGCAGTCCTCGACAGGAGCGCAATCAGCCCCAGCATTTT. The rearrangement joins TRBV27 to TRBJ1-5, with a weak D call TRBD1 (6 bases). The germline CDR1 and CDR2 sequences are MNHEY and SMNVEV (reference sequence). CDR3 length equals 15 residues. The V and J ends lost 5 bases and 2 bases respectively, with 13 bases between them.

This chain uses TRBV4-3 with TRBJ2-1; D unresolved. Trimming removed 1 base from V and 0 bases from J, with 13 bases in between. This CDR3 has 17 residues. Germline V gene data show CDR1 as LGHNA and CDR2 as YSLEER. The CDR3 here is CASSQVNFRGSYNEQFF. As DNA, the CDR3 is TGCGCCAGCAGCCAAGTTAACTTCCGAGGCTCCTACAATGAGCAGTTCTTC.

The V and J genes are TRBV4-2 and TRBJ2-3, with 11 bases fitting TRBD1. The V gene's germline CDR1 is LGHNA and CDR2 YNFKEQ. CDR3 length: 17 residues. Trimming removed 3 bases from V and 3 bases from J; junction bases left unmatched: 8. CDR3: CASSQRGQGETTDTQYF. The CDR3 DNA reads TGTGCCAGCAGCCAGCGGGGACAGGGGGAAACAACAGATACGCAGTATTTT.

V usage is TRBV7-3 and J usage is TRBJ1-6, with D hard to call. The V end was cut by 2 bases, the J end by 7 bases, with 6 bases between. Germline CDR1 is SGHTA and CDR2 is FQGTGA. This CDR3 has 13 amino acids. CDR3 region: CASSLGRNSPLHF. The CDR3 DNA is TGTGCCAGCAGCTTAGGACGGAATTCACCCCTCCACTTT.

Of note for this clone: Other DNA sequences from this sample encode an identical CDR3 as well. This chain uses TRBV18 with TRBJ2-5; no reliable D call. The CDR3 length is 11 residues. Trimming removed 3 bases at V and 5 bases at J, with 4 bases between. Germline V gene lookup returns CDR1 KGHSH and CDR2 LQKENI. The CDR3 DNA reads TGTGCCAGCTCACCGATGGAGACCCAGTACTTC. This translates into CASSPMETQYF.

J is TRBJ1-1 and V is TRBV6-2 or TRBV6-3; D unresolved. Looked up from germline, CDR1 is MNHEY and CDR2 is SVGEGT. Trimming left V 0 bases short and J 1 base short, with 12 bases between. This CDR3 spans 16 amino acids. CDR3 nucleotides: TGTGCCAGCAGTTACTCGGGGAGGGCTAGGAACACTGAAGCTTTCTTT. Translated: CASSYSGRARNTEAFF.

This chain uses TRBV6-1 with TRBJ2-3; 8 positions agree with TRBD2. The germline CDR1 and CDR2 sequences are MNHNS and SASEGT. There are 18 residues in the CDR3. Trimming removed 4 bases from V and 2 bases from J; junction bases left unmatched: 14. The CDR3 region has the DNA TGTGCCAGCAGTGTTGGCGGGGGGCTATCCCAGATCACAGATACGCAGTATTTT. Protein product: CASSVGGGLSQITDTQYF.

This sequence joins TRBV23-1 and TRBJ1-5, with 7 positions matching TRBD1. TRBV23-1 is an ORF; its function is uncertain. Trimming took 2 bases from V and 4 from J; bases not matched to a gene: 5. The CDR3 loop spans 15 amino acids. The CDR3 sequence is CASSQNDRVNQPQHF. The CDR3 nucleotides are TGCGCCAGCAGTCAAAATGACAGGGTGAATCAGCCCCAGCATTTT.

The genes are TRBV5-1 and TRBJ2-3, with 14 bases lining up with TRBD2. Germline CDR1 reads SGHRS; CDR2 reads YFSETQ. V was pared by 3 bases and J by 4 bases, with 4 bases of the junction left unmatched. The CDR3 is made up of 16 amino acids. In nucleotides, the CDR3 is TGCGCCAGCAGCTCGAGACTAGCGGGGGGGTCAGATACGCAGTATTTT. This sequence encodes CASSSRLAGGSDTQYF.

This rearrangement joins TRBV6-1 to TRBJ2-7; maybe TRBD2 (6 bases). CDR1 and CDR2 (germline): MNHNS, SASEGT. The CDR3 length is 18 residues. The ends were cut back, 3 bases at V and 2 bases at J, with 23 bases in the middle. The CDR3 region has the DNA TGTGCCAGCAGTGATGGCCCCGGAGGGCTCTACCCTACCTACGAGCAGTACTTC. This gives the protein CASSDGPGGLYPTYEQYF.

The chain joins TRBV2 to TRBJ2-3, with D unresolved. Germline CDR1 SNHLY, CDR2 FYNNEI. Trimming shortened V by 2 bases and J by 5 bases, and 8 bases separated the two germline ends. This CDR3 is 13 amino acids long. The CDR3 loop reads CASSEQDVDTQYF. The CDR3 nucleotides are TGTGCCAGCAGTGAACAGGATGTAGATACGCAGTATTTT.

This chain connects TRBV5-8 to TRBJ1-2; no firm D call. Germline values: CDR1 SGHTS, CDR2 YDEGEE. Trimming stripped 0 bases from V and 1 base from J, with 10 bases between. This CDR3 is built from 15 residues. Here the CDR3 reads CASSLGFGVNYGYTF. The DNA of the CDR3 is TGTGCCAGCAGCTTGGGATTTGGCGTTAACTATGGCTACACCTTC.

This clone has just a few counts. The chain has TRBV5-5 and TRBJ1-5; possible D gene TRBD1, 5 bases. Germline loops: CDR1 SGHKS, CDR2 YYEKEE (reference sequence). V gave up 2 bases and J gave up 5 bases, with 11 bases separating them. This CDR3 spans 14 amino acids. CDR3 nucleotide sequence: TGTGCCAGCAGCTTTGGGACGGTCGATCAGCCCCAGCATTTT. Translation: CASSFGTVDQPQHF.

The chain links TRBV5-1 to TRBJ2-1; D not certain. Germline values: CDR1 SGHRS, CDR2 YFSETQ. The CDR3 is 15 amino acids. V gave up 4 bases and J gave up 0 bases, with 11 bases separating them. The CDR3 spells CASSELASSYNEQFF. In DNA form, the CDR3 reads TGCGCCAGCAGCGAGCTGGCCAGCTCCTACAATGAGCAGTTCTTC.